This TCR beta chain is from a study of Ad26.COV2.S vaccination and SARS-CoV-2 variants. Study context: Donor joined the COV1001 Ad26.COV2.S trial arm. In the study, Ad26.COV2.S was injected intramuscularly once, or twice 56 days apart.

Notes on this clone: The antigen remains unidentified. At one boundary the junction diverges from the germline segment, which might be a read error.

CDR1 is SGHKS, CDR2 YYEKEE, per germline (reference sequence). The CDR3 runs 14 residues. Notes on the study in general: Post-vaccination breadth of spike-specific CD8+ and CD4+ T cell responses was reportedly substantial. Total T cell responses, in the TCR breadth and depth analyses, may have been underestimated.

Treatment noted: around 19 received Ad26.COV2.S at low or high dose, single or two shots; 5 received placebo; per-sample allocation not given. It was on day 63 after the first vaccine or placebo injection that samples were taken. Profiled with immunoSEQ multiplex PCR; TCRdb holds only in-frame clones, not every one. The sample includes around 320,000 clones, approximately 86% of them seen just once. The rearrangement joins TRBV5-5 to TRBJ1-2; no clear D gene. The sample consisted of peripheral blood, taken in a trial of Ad26.COV2.S vaccine versus placebo. The sequence derives from a person between 18 and 59 years old who received the Ad26.COV2.S COVID-19 vaccine or a placebo. The chain's CDR3 is CASRFGQDYGGFSF. The CDR3 bases are TGTGCCAGCAGGTTCGGCCAGGACTATGGAGGTTTCTCCTTC.